The rows below give T cell receptor beta chains drawn from one sample of a study of shared clonotypes between healthy human individuals. Here immunoSEQ multiplex PCR was the method, and the copy in TCRdb shows in-frame clones only, minus some. In the table there are roughly 2.1 million clones, around 93% of which are singletons. The sequencing sample was made of naive CD8+ T cells from PBMCs. Receptors were obtained from a man younger than 30 in good health. Some clones in this sample may be carry-over from other donors' samples. Each CDR3 is given with its conserved first and last residue. D genes are given only for firm matches. Where a row states a size, it is once, few, many or the class of an expanded clone; other rows omit it.

CDR3aa: CASVSTGELFF
CDR3nt: TGTGCCAGCGTAAGCACCGGGGAGCTGTTTTTT
d_gene: -
abundance: -
j_gene: TRBJ2-2
v_gene: TRBV7-8

CDR3aa: CASSLRPGTGLYEQYF
CDR3nt: TGTGCCAGCAGCTTACGACCCGGGACAGGCCTCTACGAGCAGTACTTC
d_gene: TRBD1
abundance: -
j_gene: TRBJ2-7
v_gene: TRBV5-5

CDR3aa: CAISTSYNEQFF
CDR3nt: TGTGCCATCAGCACCAGTTACAATGAGCAGTTCTTC
d_gene: -
abundance: -
j_gene: TRBJ2-1
v_gene: TRBV10-3

CDR3aa: CASSGQREGWSYEQYF
CDR3nt: TGTGCCAGCTCAGGCCAGCGGGAGGGTTGGTCTTACGAGCAGTACTTC
d_gene: TRBD2
abundance: -
j_gene: TRBJ2-7
v_gene: TRBV7-9

CDR3aa: CSVGGSGRAYEQYF
CDR3nt: TGCAGCGTTGGTGGTAGCGGGAGGGCCTACGAGCAGTACTTC
d_gene: TRBD2
abundance: -
j_gene: TRBJ2-7
v_gene: TRBV29-1

CDR3aa: CAISDPKTGTDTQYF
CDR3nt: TGTGCCATCAGTGATCCTAAGACAGGCACAGATACGCAGTATTTT
d_gene: -
abundance: -
j_gene: TRBJ2-3
v_gene: TRBV10-3

CDR3aa: CASRDRGRVEQFF
CDR3nt: TGTGCCAGCAGGGACAGGGGGCGGGTTGAGCAGTTCTTC
d_gene: TRBD1
abundance: -
j_gene: TRBJ2-1
v_gene: TRBV2

CDR3aa: CASSYSPGQHTEAFF
CDR3nt: TGTGCCAGCAGTTACTCGCCGGGACAGCACACTGAAGCTTTCTTT
d_gene: TRBD1
abundance: -
j_gene: TRBJ1-1
v_gene: TRBV6-5

CDR3aa: CSALQGYGYTF
CDR3nt: TGCAGTGCTTTACAGGGTTATGGCTACACCTTC
d_gene: -
abundance: -
j_gene: TRBJ1-2
v_gene: TRBV20-1

CDR3aa: CASRIFNTEAFF
CDR3nt: TGTGCCAGCAGAATATTTAACACTGAAGCTTTCTTT
d_gene: -
abundance: once
j_gene: TRBJ1-1
v_gene: TRBV6-1

CDR3aa: CASSVGVSGRGWDEQFF
CDR3nt: TGTGCCAGCAGCGTAGGAGTGTCCGGGAGGGGCTGGGATGAGCAGTTCTTC
d_gene: TRBD2
abundance: -
j_gene: TRBJ2-1
v_gene: TRBV9

CDR3aa: CASSQLFPGTGLNTEAFF
CDR3nt: TGCGCCAGCAGCCAATTGTTCCCCGGGACAGGGTTGAACACTGAAGCTTTCTTT
d_gene: TRBD1
abundance: -
j_gene: TRBJ1-1
v_gene: TRBV4-1

CDR3aa: CASSDAGGSYNEQFF
CDR3nt: TGTGCCAGCAGTGACGCGGGAGGGTCCTACAATGAGCAGTTCTTC
d_gene: TRBD2
abundance: -
j_gene: TRBJ2-1
v_gene: TRBV6-4

CDR3aa: CASSTAGGGNTEAFF
CDR3nt: TGTGCCAGTAGTACGGCTGGCGGGGGGAACACTGAAGCTTTCTTT
d_gene: -
abundance: -
j_gene: TRBJ1-1
v_gene: TRBV19

CDR3aa: CASSQVEGAYRTEAFF
CDR3nt: TGCGCCAGCAGCCAAGTTGAAGGGGCCTACCGCACTGAAGCTTTCTTT
d_gene: -
abundance: -
j_gene: TRBJ1-1
v_gene: TRBV4-1

CDR3aa: CASSPSSSVEQYF
CDR3nt: TGTGCCAGCAGCCCCTCGTCATCGGTCGAGCAGTACTTC
d_gene: -
abundance: -
j_gene: TRBJ2-7
v_gene: TRBV7-3

CDR3aa: CASSTWRGYGNTIYF
CDR3nt: TGTGCCAGCAGCACCTGGCGGGGTTACGGAAACACCATATATTTT
d_gene: -
abundance: -
j_gene: TRBJ1-3
v_gene: TRBV28

CDR3aa: CASSPGQAYYSNQPQHF
CDR3nt: TGTGCCAGCAGTCCGGGACAGGCCTACTATAGCAATCAGCCCCAGCATTTT
d_gene: TRBD1
abundance: -
j_gene: TRBJ1-5
v_gene: TRBV28

CDR3aa: CASSLSPGELFF
CDR3nt: TGTGCCAGCAGTTTAAGCCCTGGGGAGCTGTTTTTT
d_gene: -
abundance: -
j_gene: TRBJ2-2
v_gene: TRBV27

CDR3aa: CAWDRDSYEQYF
CDR3nt: TGTGCCTGGGATAGGGACTCCTACGAGCAGTACTTC
d_gene: -
abundance: -
j_gene: TRBJ2-7
v_gene: TRBV30

CDR3aa: CAWRLGREQYF
CDR3nt: TGTGCCTGGAGATTAGGCAGGGAGCAGTACTTC
d_gene: -
abundance: -
j_gene: TRBJ2-7
v_gene: TRBV30

CDR3aa: CASSLLNLSYEQYF
CDR3nt: TGTGCCAGCAGTTTATTGAACTTATCCTACGAGCAGTACTTC
d_gene: -
abundance: -
j_gene: TRBJ2-7
v_gene: TRBV28

CDR3aa: CASSFRTGAYNEQFF
CDR3nt: TGTGCCAGCAGCTTTCGGACAGGGGCCTACAATGAGCAGTTCTTC
d_gene: TRBD1
abundance: -
j_gene: TRBJ2-1
v_gene: TRBV11-2

CDR3aa: CASTPTGIYEQYF
CDR3nt: TGTGCCAGCACCCCGACAGGGATCTACGAGCAGTACTTC
d_gene: TRBD1
abundance: -
j_gene: TRBJ2-7
v_gene: TRBV7-9

CDR3aa: CASSYPGTEGDQPQHF
CDR3nt: TGTGCCAGCAGTTACCCGGGGACAGAGGGCGACCAGCCCCAGCATTTT
d_gene: TRBD1
abundance: -
j_gene: TRBJ1-5
v_gene: TRBV6-6

CDR3aa: CASSSMTQGRNIQYF
CDR3nt: TGTGCCAGCAGTTCGATGACCCAAGGTCGAAACATTCAGTACTTC
d_gene: -
abundance: -
j_gene: TRBJ2-4
v_gene: TRBV27

CDR3aa: CASSLRGNLYEQYF
CDR3nt: TGTGCCAGCAGTTTACGAGGGAACCTTTACGAGCAGTACTTC
d_gene: -
abundance: -
j_gene: TRBJ2-7
v_gene: TRBV27

CDR3aa: CASSGAGGNQPQHF
CDR3nt: TGTGCCAGCAGCGGGGCAGGGGGCAATCAGCCCCAGCATTTT
d_gene: -
abundance: -
j_gene: TRBJ1-5
v_gene: TRBV9

CDR3aa: CASSQGRVGDEQFF
CDR3nt: TGCGCCAGCAGCCAAGGGAGGGTGGGCGATGAGCAGTTCTTC
d_gene: -
abundance: -
j_gene: TRBJ2-1
v_gene: TRBV4-1

CDR3aa: CASSSGTGVRTDTQYF
CDR3nt: TGCGCCAGCAGCTCCGGGACAGGGGTTCGCACAGATACGCAGTATTTT
d_gene: TRBD1
abundance: -
j_gene: TRBJ2-3
v_gene: TRBV5-1

CDR3aa: CASSTRTGDNEQYF
CDR3nt: TGTGCCAGCAGCACTCGGACAGGGGACAACGAGCAGTACTTC
d_gene: TRBD1
abundance: -
j_gene: TRBJ2-7
v_gene: TRBV9

CDR3aa: CSVEFWPGDKNIQYF
CDR3nt: TGCAGCGTTGAATTTTGGCCCGGGGACAAAAACATTCAGTACTTC
d_gene: -
abundance: once
j_gene: TRBJ2-4
v_gene: TRBV29-1

CDR3aa: CASSRLDRSGETQYF
CDR3nt: TGTGCCAGCAGCCGATTGGACAGGTCGGGGGAGACCCAGTACTTC
d_gene: TRBD1
abundance: -
j_gene: TRBJ2-5
v_gene: TRBV6-5

CDR3aa: CAWSKPGLAGPYEQYF
CDR3nt: TGTGCCTGGAGTAAACCCGGACTAGCGGGACCTTACGAGCAGTACTTC
d_gene: TRBD2
abundance: -
j_gene: TRBJ2-7
v_gene: TRBV30

CDR3aa: CASTVGQGYGYTF
CDR3nt: TGTGCCAGCACCGTGGGACAGGGCTATGGCTACACCTTC
d_gene: TRBD1
abundance: -
j_gene: TRBJ1-2
v_gene: TRBV28

CDR3aa: CASNLPRPGTEAFF
CDR3nt: TGTGCCAGCAATCTCCCCCGCCCGGGCACTGAAGCTTTCTTT
d_gene: -
abundance: -
j_gene: TRBJ1-1
v_gene: TRBV11-2

CDR3aa: CASGGLAGATDTQYF
CDR3nt: TGTGCCAGCGGGGGACTAGCGGGAGCCACAGATACGCAGTATTTT
d_gene: TRBD2
abundance: -
j_gene: TRBJ2-3
v_gene: TRBV2

CDR3aa: CASSLTSGRDEQYF
CDR3nt: TGTGCCAGCAGCTTAACTAGCGGGAGGGACGAGCAGTACTTC
d_gene: TRBD2
abundance: once
j_gene: TRBJ2-7
v_gene: TRBV7-8

CDR3aa: CATSPRTGIPSNTGELFF
CDR3nt: TGTGCCACCAGCCCACGGACAGGGATCCCCTCGAACACCGGGGAGCTGTTTTTT
d_gene: TRBD1
abundance: -
j_gene: TRBJ2-2
v_gene: TRBV15

CDR3aa: CASRGLGTDTQYF
CDR3nt: TGTGCCAGCCGGGGCCTTGGCACAGATACGCAGTATTTT
d_gene: -
abundance: -
j_gene: TRBJ2-3
v_gene: TRBV9

CDR3aa: CASSVGRLAGYQETQYF
CDR3nt: TGTGCCAGCAGCGTAGGGAGACTAGCGGGGTACCAAGAGACCCAGTACTTC
d_gene: TRBD2
abundance: once
j_gene: TRBJ2-5
v_gene: TRBV9

CDR3aa: CSVVGLAGGFYEQYF
CDR3nt: TGCAGCGTCGTGGGACTAGCGGGAGGGTTCTACGAGCAGTACTTC
d_gene: TRBD2
abundance: -
j_gene: TRBJ2-7
v_gene: TRBV29-1

CDR3aa: CAISESRRAEQYF
CDR3nt: TGTGCCATCAGTGAGTCGAGGAGGGCCGAGCAGTACTTC
d_gene: -
abundance: -
j_gene: TRBJ2-7
v_gene: TRBV10-3

CDR3aa: CASRLLAGVAPYEQYF
CDR3nt: TGTGCCAGCAGACTCCTAGCGGGAGTGGCCCCCTACGAGCAGTACTTC
d_gene: TRBD2
abundance: -
j_gene: TRBJ2-7
v_gene: TRBV27

CDR3aa: CASTWRGQGGEQYF
CDR3nt: TGTGCCAGCACCTGGAGGGGACAGGGTGGGGAGCAGTACTTC
d_gene: TRBD1
abundance: -
j_gene: TRBJ2-7
v_gene: TRBV7-9

CDR3aa: CASSPRTSLNEKLFF
CDR3nt: TGTGCCAGCAGCCCCCGTACCAGTCTTAATGAAAAACTGTTTTTT
d_gene: -
abundance: -
j_gene: TRBJ1-4
v_gene: TRBV7-9

CDR3aa: CASSTGSQPQHF
CDR3nt: TGTGCCAGCAGCACAGGAAGTCAGCCCCAGCATTTT
d_gene: -
abundance: once
j_gene: TRBJ1-5
v_gene: TRBV7-9

CDR3aa: CASSVEAHPQHF
CDR3nt: TGTGCCAGTAGTGTAGAGGCTCATCCCCAGCATTTT
d_gene: -
abundance: -
j_gene: TRBJ1-5
v_gene: TRBV19

CDR3aa: CASRLFGAFEAFF
CDR3nt: TGCGCCAGCAGGTTATTTGGGGCATTTGAAGCTTTCTTT
d_gene: -
abundance: -
j_gene: TRBJ1-1
v_gene: TRBV5-1

CDR3aa: CASSQEDSGRALGGLFF
CDR3nt: TGTGCCAGCAGCCAAGAAGATAGCGGGAGGGCCCTCGGAGGGTTGTTCTTC
d_gene: TRBD2
abundance: -
j_gene: TRBJ2-1
v_gene: TRBV14

CDR3aa: CASSTWIRGGSYEQYF
CDR3nt: TGTGCCAGCAGTACTTGGATACGGGGAGGCTCCTACGAGCAGTACTTC
d_gene: -
abundance: -
j_gene: TRBJ2-7
v_gene: TRBV6-6

CDR3aa: CATSLYATSGRETQYF
CDR3nt: TGTGCCACTAGTTTATATGCAACTAGCGGGAGAGAGACCCAGTACTTC
d_gene: TRBD2
abundance: -
j_gene: TRBJ2-5
v_gene: TRBV27

CDR3aa: CASSSRQAPYEQYF
CDR3nt: TGTGCCAGCAGCAGCCGACAGGCCCCCTACGAGCAGTACTTC
d_gene: -
abundance: -
j_gene: TRBJ2-7
v_gene: TRBV11-3

CDR3aa: CASSVDPTEVAFF
CDR3nt: TGTGCCAGCAGCGTAGATCCCACCGAAGTGGCTTTCTTT
d_gene: -
abundance: -
j_gene: TRBJ1-1
v_gene: TRBV9

CDR3aa: CASSLDRGYMNTEAFF
CDR3nt: TGCGCCAGCAGCTTGGACAGGGGGTACATGAACACTGAAGCTTTCTTT
d_gene: TRBD1
abundance: -
j_gene: TRBJ1-1
v_gene: TRBV5-1

CDR3aa: CASGDRPFRNEQFF
CDR3nt: TGTGCCAGCGGCGACAGACCCTTTCGGAATGAGCAGTTCTTC
d_gene: -
abundance: -
j_gene: TRBJ2-1
v_gene: TRBV27

CDR3aa: CASSPTHLARSYEQYF
CDR3nt: TGTGCCAGCAGTCCGACCCACCTAGCGCGATCCTACGAGCAGTACTTC
d_gene: -
abundance: -
j_gene: TRBJ2-7
v_gene: TRBV27

CDR3aa: CASSLALAGSRSNTGELFF
CDR3nt: TGCGCCAGCAGCTTGGCACTAGCGGGCTCTCGATCGAACACCGGGGAGCTGTTTTTT
d_gene: TRBD2
abundance: -
j_gene: TRBJ2-2
v_gene: TRBV5-1

CDR3aa: CASSPRLAGNILYEQYF
CDR3nt: TGTGCCAGCAGCCCCCGACTAGCGGGAAATATACTCTACGAGCAGTACTTC
d_gene: TRBD2
abundance: -
j_gene: TRBJ2-7
v_gene: TRBV7-2

CDR3aa: CASSSSSGWRGETQYF
CDR3nt: TGTGCCAGCAGCTCCTCTAGCGGGTGGAGGGGGGAGACCCAGTACTTC
d_gene: TRBD2
abundance: -
j_gene: TRBJ2-5
v_gene: TRBV14